This T cell receptor beta chain came from a study of blood T cell repertoires in COVID-19. On the study more broadly: Some COVID-19 samples were acute and others convalescent; all came from the United States, Italy and Spain. In each case, the material was cDNA or gDNA derived from T cells, B-cell-depleted T cells, or PBMCs.

Original data processing: Researchers report that nucleated cell counts were estimated from reference gene primer amplification. Data came from immunoSEQ multiplex PCR; TCRdb stores just in-frame clones and leaves some out. V, J and clone size reflect that table, while D and trimming were determined from the DNA. The sample has roughly 150,000 clones, more than 70% seen once. Specimen: peripheral blood. The receptor's source is a man aged 60 to 75 with acute or convalescent COVID-19.

The CDR3 sequence: CASSLIRRRQETQYF. The CDR3 nucleotides read TGTGCCAGCAGCTTGATTAGGCGGCGTCAAGAGACCCAGTACTTC. This chain joins TRBV7-2 and TRBJ2-5; no reliable D call. Trimming pared 3 bases from V and 2 bases from J, leaving 13 bases between. The CDR3 length is 15 residues. The germline V gene has CDR1 SGHTA and CDR2 FQGNSA.